Included here is one TCR beta chain sequence, with context. CDR1 and CDR2 (germline): WSHSY, SAAADI. With 3 bases removed from V and 6 bases from J, the gap between germline ends came to 15 bases. The CDR3 runs to 14 residues. This entry comes from a study of blood T cell repertoires in COVID-19. The wider study: Spain, Italy and the United States supplied samples that represented acute and convalescent COVID-19. PBMCs, B-cell-depleted T cells, or T cells were the source of the cDNA or gDNA that made up the material.

Authors' processing steps: From reference gene primer amplification, estimates of nucleated cell counts were derived. This table comes from immunoSEQ multiplex PCR, and its TCRdb copy is limited to in-frame clones, with some not included. Clone size and the V and J calls come from that table; the DNA yielded D and trimming. The sample lists 90,000 to 120,000 clones, about 85% seen once, with over 2% in the top ten. Sequenced input: peripheral blood. This TCR derives from a human donor in a cohort sampled during active COVID-19. The chain couples TRBV10-2 to TRBJ2-7; TRBD2 is a possible D gene (6 bases). This CDR3 reads CASSEPGARFEQYF. Here the CDR3 DNA reads TGCGCCAGCAGTGAACCGGGAGCCAGGTTCGAGCAGTACTTC.